Below, one T cell receptor (beta chain) is given with its context. Its specificity is not known. Each individual donor underwent a draw of ten milliliters of peripheral blood. Extraction yielded at least 6 micrograms of total RNA per sample. The data are from a study of blood T cells in healthy people across ages. Study conclusions and caveats: A strong correlation was seen between TCR beta diversity and naive T cell percentage.

Through a sample-barcoded 5' primer and a J-beta primer mix, a second PCR was run for 7 to 11 cycles. TCRdb reanalysed the 5' RACE reads using MiXCR and keeps one entry per CDR3 protein. The sample includes about 1,800,000 distinct CDR3 sequences, roughly 28% seen only once; the top ten take over 7%. This CDR3 has 16 amino acids. Germline CDR1 MNHNY, CDR2 SVGAGI (reference sequence). Sequencing was performed on blood. The chain links TRBV6-6 to TRBJ2-5; D perhaps matches TRBD1 (6 bases). The closer fit of TRBJ2-7 to the DNA end suggests the J call may be wrong. The TCR sequence derives from a woman in her 30s in good health. The CDR3 bases are TGTGCCAGCAGTTACTCGAAACAGGGTCTTAGGCCCGAGCAGTACTTC. Translation: CASSYSKQGLRPEQYF.